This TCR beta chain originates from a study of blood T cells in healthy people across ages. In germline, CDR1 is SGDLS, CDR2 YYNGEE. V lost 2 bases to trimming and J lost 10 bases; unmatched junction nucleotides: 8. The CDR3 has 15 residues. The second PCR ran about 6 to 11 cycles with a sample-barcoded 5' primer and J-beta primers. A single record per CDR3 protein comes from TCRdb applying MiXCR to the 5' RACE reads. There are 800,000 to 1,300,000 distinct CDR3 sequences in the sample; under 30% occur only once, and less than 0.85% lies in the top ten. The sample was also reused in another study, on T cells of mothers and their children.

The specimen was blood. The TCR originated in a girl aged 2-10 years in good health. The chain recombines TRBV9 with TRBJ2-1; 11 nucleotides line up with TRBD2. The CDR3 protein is CASSVSLAGEDEQFF. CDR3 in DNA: TGTGCCAGCAGCGTCTCACTAGCGGGAGAGGACGAGCAGTTCTTC.